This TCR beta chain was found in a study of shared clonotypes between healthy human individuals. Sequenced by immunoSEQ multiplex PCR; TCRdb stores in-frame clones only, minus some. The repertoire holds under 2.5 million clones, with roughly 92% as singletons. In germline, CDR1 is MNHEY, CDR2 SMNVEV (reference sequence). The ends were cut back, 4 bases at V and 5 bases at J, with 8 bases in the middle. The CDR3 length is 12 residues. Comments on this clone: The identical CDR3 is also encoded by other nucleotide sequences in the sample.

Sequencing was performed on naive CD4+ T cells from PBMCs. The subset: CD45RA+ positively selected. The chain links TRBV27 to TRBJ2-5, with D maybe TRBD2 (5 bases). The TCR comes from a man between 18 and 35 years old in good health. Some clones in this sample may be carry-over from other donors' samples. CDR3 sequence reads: CASSSRGETQYF. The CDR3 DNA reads TGTGCCAGCAGTTCCCGAGGGGAGACCCAGTACTTC.